Each of the 2 T cell receptor beta chains below was sequenced from the same sample in a study of T cells in localized non-small cell lung cancer. Assay used: immunoSEQ multiplex PCR; TCRdb lists only in-frame clones, some missing. The sample has about 33,000 clones; about nine tenths are singletons. The input for sequencing was peripheral blood, taken before any cancer treatment. Receptors originate from a female donor older than 55 with stage I lung adenocarcinoma.

The chain uses TRBV10-1 and TRBJ2-3; 9 bases agree with TRBD2. CDR1 WNHNN and CDR2 SYGVQD come from the germline V gene (reference sequence). V was clipped by 9 bases and J by 5 bases; unmatched bases: 9. The CDR3 contains 14 residues. In DNA form, the CDR3 reads TGCGCCAGTAGCGGGCCGCGGGGGGGAGATACGCAGTATTTT. Protein product: CASSGPRGGDTQYF.

The V and J genes are TRBV9 and TRBJ1-1; D possibly corresponds to TRBD1 (5 bases). Germline V gives CDR1 SGDLS, CDR2 YYNGEE. The CDR3 extends over 15 amino acids. The V end was cut by 0 bases, the J end by 5 bases, with 14 bases between. DNA for the CDR3: TGTGCCAGCAGCGTAGGAGGTGGCGGGGGGACTGAAGCTTTCTTT. Translating it yields CASSVGGGGGTEAFF. Variable domain in full (rest from reference TRBV9 and TRBJ1-1): DSGVTQTPKHLITATGQRVTLRCSPRSGDLSVYWYQQSLDQGLQFLIQYYNGEERAKGNILERFSAQQFPDLHSELNLSSLELGDSALYFCASSVGGGGGTEAFFGQGTRLTVV.